This T cell receptor (beta chain) was captured in a study of blood T cell repertoires in COVID-19. The overall study: Samples of COVID-19 (acute and convalescent) were obtained from the United States, Italy and Spain. Sample material is recorded as cDNA or gDNA derived from T cells, B-cell-depleted T cells, or PBMCs.

The CDR3 covers 15 residues. The germline gives CDR1 SGHTS, CDR2 YDEGEE. Trimming removed 4 bases from V and 0 bases from J, with 8 bases in between. Original analysis: It was from reference gene primer amplification that nucleated cell counts were estimated. Repertoires were generated with immunoSEQ multiplex PCR, while TCRdb's copy carries only in-frame clones and drops some. The V and J calls and the clone size are those of that table, but D and trimming were determined from the DNA. The sample shows 65,000 to 100,000 clones, approximately 80% of them seen only once. This TCR came from a human donor in a cohort sampled during active COVID-19. The sequencing input was peripheral blood. This sequence joins TRBV5-8 and TRBJ1-6; weak D call: TRBD1 (6 bases). The CDR3 reads CASSLGGSYNSPLHF. Written as DNA, the CDR3 is TGTGCCAGCAGCCTAGGGGGCTCCTATAATTCACCCCTCCACTTT.